The present entry profiles one T cell receptor beta chain with its context. The data stem from a study of T cells in Graves' hyperthyroidism and ophthalmopathy. The diagnoses drew upon clinical symptoms, serum thyroxine and TRAb, thyroid ultrasound and orbital computed tomography. Germline V gives CDR1 LGHNA, CDR2 YSLEER. The CDR3 length is 15 residues. The junction had 4 bases not matched to a gene; V was cut back by 2 bases and J by 2 bases. The source material, RNA transcripts, was used to amplify TCR beta CDR3 regions. HTBI primers were the set used in a first-round RT-PCR of the TCR CDR3. MiXCR, applied by TCRdb to the multiplex PCR reads, yields one record per CDR3 protein. Of around 600,000 distinct CDR3 sequences listed, around a sixth were seen once; the top ten hold under 8%.

The chain recombines TRBV4-3 with TRBJ2-7, with TRBD1 matching 9 bases. The material sequenced was blood. The sequence came from a woman in her thirties with Graves' hyperthyroidism. The CDR3, as DNA: TGCGCCAGCAGCCAATCTTGGACAGGGGCCTACGAGCAGTACTTC. It is translated as CASSQSWTGAYEQYF.